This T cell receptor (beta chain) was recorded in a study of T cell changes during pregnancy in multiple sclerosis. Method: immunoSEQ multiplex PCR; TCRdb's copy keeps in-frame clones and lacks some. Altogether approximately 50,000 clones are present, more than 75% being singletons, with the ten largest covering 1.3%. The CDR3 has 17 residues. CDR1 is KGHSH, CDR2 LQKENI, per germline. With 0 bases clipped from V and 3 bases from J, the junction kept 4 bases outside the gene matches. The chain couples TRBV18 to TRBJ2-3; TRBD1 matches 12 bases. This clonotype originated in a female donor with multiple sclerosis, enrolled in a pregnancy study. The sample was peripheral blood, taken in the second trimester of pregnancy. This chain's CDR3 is CASSPPPGQGATDTQYF. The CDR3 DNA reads TGTGCCAGCTCACCACCTCCGGGACAGGGGGCAACAGATACGCAGTATTTT.